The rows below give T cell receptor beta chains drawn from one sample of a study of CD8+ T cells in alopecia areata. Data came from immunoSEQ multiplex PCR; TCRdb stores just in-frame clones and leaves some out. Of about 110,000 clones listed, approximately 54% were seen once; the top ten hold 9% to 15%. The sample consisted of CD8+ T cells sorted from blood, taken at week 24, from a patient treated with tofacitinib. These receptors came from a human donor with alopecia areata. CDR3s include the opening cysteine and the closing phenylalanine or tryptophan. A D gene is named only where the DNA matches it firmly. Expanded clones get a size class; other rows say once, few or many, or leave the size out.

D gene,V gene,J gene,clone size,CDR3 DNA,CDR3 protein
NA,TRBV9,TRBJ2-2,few,TGTGCCAGCGAGGGACCGAACACCGGGGAGCTGTTTTTT,CASEGPNTGELFF
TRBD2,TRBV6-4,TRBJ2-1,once,TGTGCCAGCAGTGACTCGCTCGGGGGGGCCAATGAGCAGTTCTTC,CASSDSLGGANEQFF
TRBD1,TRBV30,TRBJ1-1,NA,TGTGCCTGGGACAGGGGCGTTGAAGCTTTCTTT,CAWDRGVEAFF
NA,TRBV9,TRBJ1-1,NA,TGTGCCAGCAGCGTGGGAGACGGGTCTGAAGCTTTCTTT,CASSVGDGSEAFF
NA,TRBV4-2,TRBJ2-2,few,TGTGCCAGCAGCTATCGCGGCGACACCGGGGAGCTGTTTTTT,CASSYRGDTGELFF
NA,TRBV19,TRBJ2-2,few,TGTGCCAGTAGTTTGGTTGGAGGTGCCGGGGAGCTGTTTTTT,CASSLVGGAGELFF
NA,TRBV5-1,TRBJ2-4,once,TGCGCCAGCAGCCAGGACGGACCCAAAAACATTCAGTACTTC,CASSQDGPKNIQYF
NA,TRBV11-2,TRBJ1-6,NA,TGTGCCAGCAGCCCCGTCAGGGACTATAATTCACCCCTCCACTTT,CASSPVRDYNSPLHF
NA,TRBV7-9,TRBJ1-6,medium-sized,TGTGCCAGCAGCCTAGGGGACCCAAATTCACCCCTCCACTTT,CASSLGDPNSPLHF
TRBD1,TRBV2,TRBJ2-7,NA,TGTGCCAGCATGGGACAGAGCTCCTACGAGCAGTACTTC,CASMGQSSYEQYF
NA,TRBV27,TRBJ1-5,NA,TGTGCCAGCAGCCATATTGGGGTGACAGTTGATAGCAATCAGCCCCAGCATTTT,CASSHIGVTVDSNQPQHF
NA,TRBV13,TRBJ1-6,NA,TGTGCCAGCAGCGGGGGACTGGATAATTCACCCCTCCACTTT,CASSGGLDNSPLHF
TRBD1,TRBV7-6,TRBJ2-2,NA,TGTGCCAGCAGCCACCGGGACAGGGGGCGCGAGGCCACCGGGGAGCTGTTTTTT,CASSHRDRGREATGELFF
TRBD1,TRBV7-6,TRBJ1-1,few,TGTGCCAGCAGCTCAGACAGGGGCACTGAAGCTTTCTTT,CASSSDRGTEAFF
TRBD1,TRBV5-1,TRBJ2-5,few,TGCGCCAGCAGCCGAATGGGACAGGGAGAGACCCAGTACTTC,CASSRMGQGETQYF
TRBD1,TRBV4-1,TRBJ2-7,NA,TGCGCCAGCAGCCAACGCCGGGACAGTCCCTACGAGCAGTACTTC,CASSQRRDSPYEQYF
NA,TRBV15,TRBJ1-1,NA,TGTGCCACCAGCAGGGCAGGGACGGGTTACACTGAAGCTTTCTTT,CATSRAGTGYTEAFF
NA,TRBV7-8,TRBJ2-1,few,TGTGCCAGCAGCTCCGACCTCACTAGGGGACATGAGCAGTTCTTC,CASSSDLTRGHEQFF
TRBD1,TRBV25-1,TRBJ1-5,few,TGTGCCAGCAGTGTTACAGGGGATCAGCCCCAGCATTTT,CASSVTGDQPQHF
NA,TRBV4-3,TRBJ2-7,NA,TGCGCCAGCAGCCAAGATGACGGTTACGAGCAGTACTTC,CASSQDDGYEQYF
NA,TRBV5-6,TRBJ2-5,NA,TGTGCCAGCAGCTTCAACGGGTTAGCTGGGAACCAAGAGACCCAGTACTTC,CASSFNGLAGNQETQYF
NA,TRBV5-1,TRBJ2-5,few,TGCGCCAGCAGCTTGTCTGGTGGCTACTTACGAGAGACCCAGTACTTC,CASSLSGGYLRETQYF
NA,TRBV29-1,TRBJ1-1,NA,TGCAGCGTTGATATTGGGGGTGGTTGGGAAGCTTTCTTT,CSVDIGGGWEAFF
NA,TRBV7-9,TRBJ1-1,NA,TGTGCCAGCAGCTCCCCCTCGACGGGGAGGACTGAAGCTTTCTTT,CASSSPSTGRTEAFF
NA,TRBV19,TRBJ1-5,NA,TGTGCCAGTAGGCCCCCGGGGGAGGACAATCAGCCCCAGCATTTT,CASRPPGEDNQPQHF
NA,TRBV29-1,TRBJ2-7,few,TGCAGCGTTGAAGGCGGAACAGATTCCTACGAGCAGTACTTC,CSVEGGTDSYEQYF
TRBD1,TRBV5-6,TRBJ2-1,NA,TGTGCCAGCAGCCCCCCCAAAGGGACAGTATACAATGAGCAGTTCTTC,CASSPPKGTVYNEQFF
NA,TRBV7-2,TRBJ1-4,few,TGTGCCAGCAGCCTGGGCAGTTTGCTAGAGGACGAAAAACTGTTTTTT,CASSLGSLLEDEKLFF
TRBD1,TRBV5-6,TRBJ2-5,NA,TGTGCCAGCATCTCCGGGACAGGGGTGGAGACCCAGTACTTC,CASISGTGVETQYF
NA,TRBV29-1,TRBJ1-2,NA,TGCAGCGTTGAAATGGGGGAAGGGGGCTACACCTTC,CSVEMGEGGYTF
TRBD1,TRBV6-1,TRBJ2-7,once,TGTGCCAGCAGTGAACTGACAGGGCGGGTCTACGAGCAGTACTTC,CASSELTGRVYEQYF